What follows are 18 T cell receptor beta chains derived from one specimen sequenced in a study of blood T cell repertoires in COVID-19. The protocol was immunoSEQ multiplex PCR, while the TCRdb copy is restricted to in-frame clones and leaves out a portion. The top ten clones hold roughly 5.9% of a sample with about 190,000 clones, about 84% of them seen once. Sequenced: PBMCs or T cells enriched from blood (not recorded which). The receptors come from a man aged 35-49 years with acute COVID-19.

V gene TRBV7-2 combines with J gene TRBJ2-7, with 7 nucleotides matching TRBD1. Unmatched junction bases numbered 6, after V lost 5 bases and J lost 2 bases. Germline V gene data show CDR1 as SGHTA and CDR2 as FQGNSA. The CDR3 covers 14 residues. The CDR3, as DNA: TGTGCCAGCAGCCGTAACAGGGGCCCCTACGAGCAGTACTTC. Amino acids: CASSRNRGPYEQYF.

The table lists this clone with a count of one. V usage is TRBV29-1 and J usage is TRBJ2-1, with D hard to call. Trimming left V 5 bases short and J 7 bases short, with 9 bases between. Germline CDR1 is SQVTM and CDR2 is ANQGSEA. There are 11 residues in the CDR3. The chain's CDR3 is CSVSIVNEQFF. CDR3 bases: TGCAGCGTTTCTATTGTGAATGAGCAGTTCTTC.

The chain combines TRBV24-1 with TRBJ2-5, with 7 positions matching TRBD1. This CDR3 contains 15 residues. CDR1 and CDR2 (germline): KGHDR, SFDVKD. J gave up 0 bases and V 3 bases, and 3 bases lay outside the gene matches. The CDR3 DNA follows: TGTGCCACCAGTGATCCGACAGGGTACCAAGAGACCCAGTACTTC. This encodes CATSDPTGYQETQYF.

CDR3 loop: CASSLQGVNQPQHF. The CDR3 coding sequence is TGTGCCAGCAGTCTACAGGGAGTTAATCAGCCCCAGCATTTT. The V call is TRBV27, the J call TRBJ1-5, with D perhaps matching TRBD1 (6 bases). Trimming pared 5 bases from V and 4 bases from J, leaving 12 bases between. The germline V gene encodes CDR1 MNHEY and CDR2 SMNVEV (reference sequence). This CDR3 is built from 14 residues.

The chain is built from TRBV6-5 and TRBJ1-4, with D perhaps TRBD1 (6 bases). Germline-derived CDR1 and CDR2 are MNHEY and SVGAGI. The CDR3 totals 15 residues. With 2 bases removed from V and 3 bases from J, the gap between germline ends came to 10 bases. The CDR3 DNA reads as TGTGCCAGCAGTTACAGGGGGGGGGCTAATGAAAAACTGTTTTTT. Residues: CASSYRGGANEKLFF.

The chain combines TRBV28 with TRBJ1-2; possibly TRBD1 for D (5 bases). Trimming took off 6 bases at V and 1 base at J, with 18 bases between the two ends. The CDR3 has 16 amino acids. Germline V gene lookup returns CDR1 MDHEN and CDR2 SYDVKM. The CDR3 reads CASSLIGHKLNYGYTF. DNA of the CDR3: TGTGCCAGCAGCCTAATCGGACATAAACTTAACTATGGCTACACCTTC.

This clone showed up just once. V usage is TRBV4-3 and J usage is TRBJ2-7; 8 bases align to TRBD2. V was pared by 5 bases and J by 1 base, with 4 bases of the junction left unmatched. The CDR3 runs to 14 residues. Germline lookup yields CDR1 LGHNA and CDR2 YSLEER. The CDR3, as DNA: TGCGCCAGCAGCATGACTAGCGTTTCCTACGAGCAGTACTTC. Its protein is CASSMTSVSYEQYF.

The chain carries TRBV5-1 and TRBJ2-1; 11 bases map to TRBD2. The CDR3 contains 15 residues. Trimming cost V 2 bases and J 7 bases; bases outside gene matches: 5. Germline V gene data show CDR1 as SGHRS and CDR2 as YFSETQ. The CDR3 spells CASSFLTSGSNEQFF. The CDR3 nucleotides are TGCGCCAGCAGCTTTCTAACTAGCGGGAGTAATGAGCAGTTCTTC.

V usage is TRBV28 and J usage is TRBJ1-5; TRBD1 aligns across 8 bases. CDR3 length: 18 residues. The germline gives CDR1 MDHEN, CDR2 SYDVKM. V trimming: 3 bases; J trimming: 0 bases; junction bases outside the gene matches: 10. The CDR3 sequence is CASSFVQGGKYSNQPQHF. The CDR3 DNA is TGTGCCAGCAGTTTCGTACAGGGGGGGAAATATAGCAATCAGCCCCAGCATTTT.

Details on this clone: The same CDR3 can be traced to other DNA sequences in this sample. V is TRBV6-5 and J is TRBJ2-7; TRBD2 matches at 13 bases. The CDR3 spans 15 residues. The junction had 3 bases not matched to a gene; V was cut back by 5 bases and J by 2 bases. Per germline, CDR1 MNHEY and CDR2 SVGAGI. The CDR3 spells CASSPGTSGTYEQYF. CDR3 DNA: TGTGCCAGCAGTCCCGGGACTAGCGGGACCTACGAGCAGTACTTC.

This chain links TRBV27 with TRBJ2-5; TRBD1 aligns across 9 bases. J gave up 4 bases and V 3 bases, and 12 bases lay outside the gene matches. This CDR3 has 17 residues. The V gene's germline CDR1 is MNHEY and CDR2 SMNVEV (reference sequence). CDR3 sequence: CASSFRKQGAPRETQYF. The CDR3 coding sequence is TGTGCCAGCAGTTTCCGGAAACAGGGGGCGCCGAGAGAGACCCAGTACTTC.

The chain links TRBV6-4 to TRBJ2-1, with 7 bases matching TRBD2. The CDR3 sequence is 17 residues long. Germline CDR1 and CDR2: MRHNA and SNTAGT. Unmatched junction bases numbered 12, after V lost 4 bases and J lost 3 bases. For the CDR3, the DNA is TGTGCCAGCAGTGCGGGGAGGGGCGGCTTCATCTACAATGAGCAGTTCTTC. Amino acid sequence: CASSAGRGGFIYNEQFF.

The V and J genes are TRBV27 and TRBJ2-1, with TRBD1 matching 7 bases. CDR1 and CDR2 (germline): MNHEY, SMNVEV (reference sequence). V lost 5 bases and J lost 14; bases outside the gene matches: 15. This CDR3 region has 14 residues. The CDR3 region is CASSGLVGGNGEFF. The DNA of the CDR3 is TGTGCCAGCAGTGGGTTGGTAGGGGGCAATGGGGAGTTCTTC.

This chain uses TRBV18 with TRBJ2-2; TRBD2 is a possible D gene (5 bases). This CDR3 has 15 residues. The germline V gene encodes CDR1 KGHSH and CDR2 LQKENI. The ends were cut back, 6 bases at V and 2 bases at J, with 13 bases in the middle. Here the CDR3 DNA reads TGTGCCAGCTCCCCTAGAACGGGAAACACCGGGGAGCTGTTTTTT. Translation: CASSPRTGNTGELFF.

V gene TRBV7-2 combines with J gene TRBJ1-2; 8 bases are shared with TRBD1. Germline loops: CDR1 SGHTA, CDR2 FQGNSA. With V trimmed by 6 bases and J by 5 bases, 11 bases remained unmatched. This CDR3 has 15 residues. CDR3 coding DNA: TGTGCCAGCAGAGCTCAGGGGGCTGTACGGTATGGCTACACCTTC. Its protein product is CASRAQGAVRYGYTF.

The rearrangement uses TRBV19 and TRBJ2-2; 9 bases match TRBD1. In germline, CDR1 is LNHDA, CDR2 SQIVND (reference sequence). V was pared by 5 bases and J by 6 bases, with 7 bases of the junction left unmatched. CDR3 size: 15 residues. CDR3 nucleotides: TGTGCCAGTAGTCCCCGACAGGGGGTCGCCGGGGAGCTGTTTTTT. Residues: CASSPRQGVAGELFF.

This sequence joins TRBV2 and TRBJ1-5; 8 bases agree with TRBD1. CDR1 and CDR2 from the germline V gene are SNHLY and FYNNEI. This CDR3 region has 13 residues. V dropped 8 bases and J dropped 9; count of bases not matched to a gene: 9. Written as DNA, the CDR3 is TGTGCCAGCCGACAGACAGGGGTTGGGCCCCAGCATTTT. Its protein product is CASRQTGVGPQHF. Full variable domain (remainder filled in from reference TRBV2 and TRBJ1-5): EPEVTQTPSHQVTQMGQEVILRCVPISNHLYFYWYRQILGQKVEFLVSFYNNEISEKSEIFDDQFSVERPDGSNFTLKIRSTKLEDSAMYFCASRQTGVGPQHFGDGTRLSIL.

CDR3 sequence reads: CASTYWANTDTQYF. The CDR3 coding sequence is TGTGCCAGCACCTACTGGGCTAACACAGATACGCAGTATTTT. V gene TRBV6-6 combines with J gene TRBJ2-3, with D unclear. The CDR3 is 14 residues long. Trimming left V 7 bases short and J 2 bases short, with 13 bases between. Germline CDR1 reads MNHNY; CDR2 reads SVGAGI (reference sequence).